Listed here are 16 T cell receptor beta chains from one sample, sequenced in a study of blood T cells in healthy people across ages. Primed by a sample-barcoded 5' primer and a J-beta primer mix, a second PCR proceeded for roughly 7 to 12 cycles. TCRdb analysed the 5' RACE reads with MiXCR anew, one entry per CDR3 protein. This table holds over 700,000 distinct CDR3 sequences, 40% to 65% found once. Specimen: blood. The receptors shown here come from a man aged 80 or over in good health.

This chain joins TRBV5-1 and TRBJ1-2; the match to TRBD1 covers 8 bases. The J segment lost 7 bases and the V segment lost 6 bases, leaving 14 bases of the junction unmatched. CDR3 size: 15 residues. From germline, CDR1 is SGHRS and CDR2 YFSETQ. The CDR3 nucleotides read TGCGCCAGCACCGTGGGGTCAGGGGGCGTTGGTGGCTACACCTTC. Translating gives CASTVGSGGVGGYTF.

This chain joins TRBV12-3 or TRBV12-4 and TRBJ2-1, with D possibly TRBD2 on 7 matching bases. V lost 8 bases to trimming and J lost 4 bases, with 15 bases between them. The CDR3 has 14 amino acids. CDR3 in DNA: TGTGCCAGCGGGGAGGGGGGTCCTTACAATGAGCAGTTCTTC. Residues: CASGEGGPYNEQFF.

This rearrangement joins TRBV7-3 to TRBJ2-3; TRBD2 matches 7 bases. The CDR3 length is 12 residues. Germline V lookup: CDR1 SGHTA, CDR2 FQGTGA. CDR3 sequence (DNA): TGTGCAAGCGGGACCCCGGGAGATACGCAGTATTTT. It is translated as CASGTPGDTQYF.

J is TRBJ2-3 and V is TRBV21-1. TRBV21-1 is shown as a pseudogene. The CDR3 is 16 residues long. The CDR3 DNA reads as TGTGCCAGCAGCAAACGTATCTTAGGAAGCACAGATACGCAGTATTTT. Residues: CASSKRILGSTDTQYF.

The chain links TRBV9 to TRBJ2-1; D possibly corresponds to TRBD1 (5 bases). The CDR3 is 16 amino acids. Germline V gene sequence: CDR1 SGDLS, CDR2 YYNGEE. V was pared by 3 bases and J by 5 bases, with 18 bases between. CDR3 in amino acids: CASSGAVAAGNNEQFF. CDR3 sequence (DNA): TGTGCCAGCAGCGGTGCCGTGGCGGCAGGGAACAATGAGCAGTTCTTC.

This chain uses TRBV5-1 with TRBJ2-7, with TRBD2 as a possible D gene (6 bases). Trimming removed 4 bases at V and 7 bases at J, with 24 bases between. Germline V CDR1 and CDR2: SGHRS, YFSETQ. The CDR3 sequence is 16 residues long. For the CDR3, the DNA is TGCGCCAGCAGCACGGGGACTCCCTCCAGTGTGCGGGAGCAGTACTTC. It yields the protein CASSTGTPSSVREQYF.

This clonotype was observed once. The chain combines TRBV5-1 with TRBJ2-5, with 8 bases aligning to TRBD1. The CDR3 spans 15 residues. J lost 4 bases, V lost 3 bases, and 8 bases had no gene match. Germline-derived CDR1 and CDR2 are SGHRS and YFSETQ. CDR3 DNA: TGCGCCAGCAGCTCGGACAGGGAATCGGTAGAGACCCAGTACTTC. Encoded protein: CASSSDRESVETQYF.

The chain has TRBV6-6 and TRBJ1-6, with D uncertain. The germline V gene has CDR1 MNHNY and CDR2 SVGAGI (reference sequence). The CDR3 totals 13 residues. Deletions cut 6 bases from V and 7 bases from J, with 10 bases between. The CDR3 protein is CASSPKGNSPLHF. CDR3 nucleotide sequence: TGTGCCAGCAGCCCCAAAGGGAATTCACCCCTCCACTTT.

The chain combines TRBV20-1 with TRBJ2-3; TRBD2 might be the D (5 bases). The V end was cut by 0 bases, the J end by 4 bases, with 14 bases between. CDR3 length: 15 residues. Germline assignment: CDR1 DFQATT and CDR2 SNEGSKA (reference sequence). The CDR3 sequence is CSAREPVQEADTQYF. DNA of the CDR3: TGCAGTGCTAGAGAGCCAGTGCAGGAGGCAGATACGCAGTATTTT.

The chain joins TRBV4-2 to TRBJ2-1, with 11 bases fitting TRBD2. After removal of 7 bases from V and 0 bases from J, the junction contained 11 bases not matched to a gene. Germline assignment: CDR1 LGHNA and CDR2 YNFKEQ. The CDR3 sequence is 18 residues long. The CDR3 loop reads CASTARGLAGGSYNEQFF. The CDR3 bases are TGTGCCAGCACGGCCAGAGGCCTAGCGGGGGGCTCCTACAATGAGCAGTTCTTC.

V usage is TRBV6-6 and J usage is TRBJ2-3; TRBD1 aligns across 7 bases. This CDR3 region has 14 residues. Germline V gene lookup returns CDR1 MNHNY and CDR2 SVGAGI (reference sequence). V gave up 2 bases and J gave up 6 bases; unmatched junction bases: 5. Here the CDR3 reads CASSYKGAIDTQYF. DNA for the CDR3: TGTGCCAGCAGTTACAAGGGGGCTATTGATACGCAGTATTTT.

The gene calls are TRBV10-3 and TRBJ1-4; D remains ambiguous. Looked up from germline, CDR1 is ENHRY and CDR2 is SYGVKD. The CDR3 is 12 residues long. V dropped 4 bases and J dropped 8 bases, with 8 bases sitting between them. The CDR3 protein is CAISGNGEKLFF. For the CDR3, the DNA is TGTGCCATCAGTGGTAACGGAGAAAAACTGTTTTTT.

The V call is TRBV25-1, the J call TRBJ1-2, with D possibly TRBD1 on 5 matching bases. CDR3 length equals 14 residues. Trimming removed 3 bases at V and 3 bases at J, with 11 bases between. Germline V gene lookup returns CDR1 MGHDK and CDR2 SYGVNS. This chain's CDR3 is CASSDPGTYYGYTF. In nucleotides, the CDR3 is TGTGCCAGCAGTGACCCCGGGACTTACTATGGCTACACCTTC.

V and J are TRBV27 and TRBJ2-7; D unclear. Germline V gives CDR1 MNHEY, CDR2 SMNVEV (reference sequence). The CDR3 contains 15 residues. V shed 3 bases and J shed 4 bases, with 16 bases lying between them. The CDR3 is CASSFGHSELYEQYF. CDR3 nucleotides: TGTGCCAGCAGTTTTGGTCATTCAGAGCTTTACGAGCAGTACTTC.

This sequence joins TRBV3-1 and TRBJ2-1; either TRBD1 or TRBD2 may fit D (6 bases each). V lost 2 bases and J 2 bases, leaving 25 bases between the germline ends. This CDR3 comprises 20 residues. CDR1 and CDR2 from the germline V gene are LGHDT and YNNKEL (reference sequence). CDR3 DNA sequence: TGTGCCAGCAGCCAAACCGGGGCAGGGGTGAGGCTAGCGCCCTACAATGAGCAGTTCTTC. Protein sequence: CASSQTGAGVRLAPYNEQFF.

The chain carries TRBV5-1 and TRBJ2-1; tentatively, D is TRBD1 or TRBD2 (5 bases each). CDR1 and CDR2 (germline): SGHRS, YFSETQ. V was shortened by 4 bases and J by 8 bases, with 22 bases between the two germline ends. This CDR3 is 16 amino acids long. This chain's CDR3 is CASSTSGTLVGHEQFF. CDR3 nucleotides: TGCGCCAGCAGCACGTCCGGGACCCTAGTGGGCCATGAGCAGTTCTTC.